A selection of T cell receptor beta chains follows, all from one sample in a study of control samples from healthy donors and cancer patients. The method was immunoSEQ multiplex PCR; TCRdb's version includes in-frame clones alone and lacks a portion of them. The sample includes 250,000 to 300,000 clones, approximately 80% of them seen just once. The specimen was PBMCs. The receptors shown here come from a woman aged 60-70 years with lung cancer. Each CDR3 is given with its conserved first and last residue. The order of the fields is D gene, V gene, clone size, J gene, CDR3 protein, CDR3 DNA. D genes are given only for firm matches. Clone size is stated in some rows and not others, as once, few, many or a class when expanded.

-	TRBV6-1	-	TRBJ1-1	CASSEALWGAGNTEAFF	TGTGCCAGCAGTGAAGCGCTGTGGGGCGCGGGGAACACTGAAGCTTTCTTT
-	TRBV3-1/TRBV3-2	-	TRBJ1-4	CASSQGVEKLFF	TGTGCCAGCAGCCAAGGGGTTGAAAAACTGTTTTTT
TRBD2	TRBV7-9	-	TRBJ2-5	CASSLGMASGAQETQYF	TGTGCCAGCAGCCTCGGCATGGCTAGCGGGGCCCAAGAGACCCAGTACTTC
TRBD1	TRBV2	many	TRBJ2-3	CASSELGGRTGDTQYF	TGTGCCAGCAGTGAGCTAGGGGGCCGGACTGGAGATACGCAGTATTTT
TRBD1	TRBV28	once	TRBJ1-5	CASSQGGGDYSNQPQHF	TGTGCCAGCAGTCAGGGGGGGGGTGATTATAGCAATCAGCCCCAGCATTTT
-	TRBV13	once	TRBJ2-5	CASSLGGRRQETQYF	TGTGCCAGCAGCTTAGGAGGGAGGCGACAAGAGACCCAGTACTTC
-	TRBV5-1	-	TRBJ2-3	CASSPARPTEDTQYF	TGCGCCAGCAGCCCTGCTAGGCCCACGGAAGATACGCAGTATTTT
TRBD2	TRBV19	-	TRBJ2-5	CASSMRLAGGFQETQYF	TGTGCCAGTAGTATGAGACTAGCGGGGGGGTTTCAAGAGACCCAGTACTTC
-	TRBV14	few	TRBJ2-1	CASSQGGSSYNEQFF	TGTGCCAGCAGCCAAGGGGGGTCTTCTTACAATGAGCAGTTCTTC
-	TRBV5-1	-	TRBJ1-1	CASSPGRGAAFF	TGCGCCAGCAGCCCCGGACGGGGAGCAGCTTTCTTT
TRBD2	TRBV2	-	TRBJ2-7	CASSEMASGVSSYEQYF	TGTGCCAGCAGTGAAATGGCTAGCGGGGTTAGCTCCTACGAGCAGTACTTC
TRBD1	TRBV6-5	-	TRBJ2-7	CASSTRDRNYEQYF	TGTGCCAGCAGTACCCGGGACAGAAACTACGAGCAGTACTTC
-	TRBV11-2	-	TRBJ1-2	CASSFDGNYGYTF	TGTGCCAGCAGCTTCGACGGCAACTATGGCTACACCTTC
-	TRBV5-1	once	TRBJ1-1	CASSLASGNTEAFF	TGCGCCAGCAGCTTGGCATCGGGGAACACTGAAGCTTTCTTT
-	TRBV10-1	-	TRBJ2-2	CASSVGLANTGELFF	TGCGCCAGCAGTGTAGGGCTGGCGAACACCGGGGAGCTGTTTTTT
TRBD1	TRBV2	-	TRBJ1-1	CASIKDRVSTEAFF	TGTGCCAGCATAAAAGACAGGGTATCTACTGAAGCTTTCTTT
-	TRBV5-6	-	TRBJ1-5	CASSTASGQPQHF	TGTGCCAGCAGCACCGCCAGCGGGCAGCCCCAGCATTTT
-	TRBV12-3/TRBV12-4	once	TRBJ2-5	CASSQGPKETQYF	TGTGCCAGCAGTCAAGGGCCCAAGGAGACCCAGTACTTC
-	TRBV19	few	TRBJ1-6	CASSWGTGARVTPLHF	TGTGCCAGTAGTTGGGGGACCGGGGCCCGGGTAACACCCCTCCACTTT
TRBD1	TRBV5-6	-	TRBJ2-7	CASRIRGNEQYF	TGTGCCAGCAGAATCAGGGGGAACGAGCAGTACTTC
-	TRBV4-1	-	TRBJ1-2	CASSQDVNGQGYTF	TGCGCCAGCAGCCAAGACGTCAACGGGCAGGGCTACACCTTC
-	TRBV6-1	once	TRBJ2-5	CASSEGLWAGKETQYF	TGTGCCAGCAGTGAAGGGTTGTGGGCGGGGAAAGAGACCCAGTACTTC
-	TRBV18	once	TRBJ2-1	CATQRDTAYNEQFF	TGTGCCACCCAGAGGGATACCGCATACAATGAGCAGTTCTTC
TRBD2	TRBV6-5	-	TRBJ2-3	CASSYSSTGGGTQYF	TGTGCCAGCAGTTACTCGAGTACTGGGGGGGGTACGCAGTATTTT
-	TRBV3-1/TRBV3-2	-	TRBJ1-6	CASSLKGKGSPLHF	TGTGCCAGCAGCCTCAAGGGTAAAGGGTCACCCCTCCACTTT
-	TRBV10-3	once	TRBJ2-7	CAIRDSTAGPSEQYF	TGTGCCATCAGGGATTCTACGGCAGGGCCCAGCGAGCAGTACTTC
-	TRBV11-2	-	TRBJ1-3	CASSLERLGRGNTIYF	TGTGCCAGCAGCTTAGAACGCCTCGGGAGAGGAAACACCATATATTTT
-	TRBV5-6	once	TRBJ2-7	CASSLRAYEQYF	TGTGCCAGCAGCTTGCGGGCCTACGAGCAGTACTTC
-	TRBV5-6	once	TRBJ1-4	CASSPDQGQFREKLFF	TGTGCCAGCAGCCCGGACCAGGGGCAGTTTCGGGAAAAACTGTTTTTT
TRBD1	TRBV3-1/TRBV3-2	-	TRBJ2-4	CASSQRRYGGQGAFIQYF	TGTGCCAGCAGCCAAAGGCGGTATGGGGGCCAGGGGGCTTTCATTCAGTACTTC
TRBD2	TRBV5-1	-	TRBJ2-3	CASSETSTSTDTQYF	TGCGCCAGCAGCGAGACTAGCACTAGCACAGATACGCAGTATTTT
-	TRBV5-1	-	TRBJ2-1	CASSLAVGGPSFEQFF	TGCGCCAGCAGCTTGGCCGTGGGGGGGCCCAGTTTTGAGCAGTTCTTC
TRBD1	TRBV28	-	TRBJ2-1	CASTRTGGTYNEQFF	TGTGCCAGCACCCGGACAGGGGGCACCTACAATGAGCAGTTCTTC
-	TRBV10-2	-	TRBJ2-1	CASRGLKSPIASDEQFF	TGCGCCAGCAGGGGCTTGAAGAGCCCCATAGCTTCGGATGAGCAGTTCTTC
TRBD1	TRBV28	-	TRBJ1-1	CASSSPGTVLAFF	TGTGCCAGCAGCTCCCCCGGGACAGTGCTAGCTTTCTTT
TRBD2	TRBV5-1	-	TRBJ2-2	CASSPGTSGGNTGELFF	TGCGCCAGCAGCCCGGGGACTAGCGGGGGGAACACCGGGGAGCTGTTTTTT
-	TRBV6-6	-	TRBJ1-2	CASSRGIEQGTF	TGTGCCAGCAGTCGAGGGATTGAACAGGGAACCTTC
TRBD2	TRBV6-6	-	TRBJ2-2	CASSYSAGGLSGELFF	TGTGCCAGCAGTTACTCGGCGGGGGGTTTATCTGGGGAGCTGTTTTTT
-	TRBV11-2	few	TRBJ1-2	CASSLVTAVGYTF	TGTGCCAGCAGCTTAGTAACGGCCGTAGGCTACACCTTC
-	TRBV6-6	-	TRBJ1-5	CASSATSANQPQHF	TGTGCCAGCAGTGCGACAAGCGCCAATCAGCCCCAGCATTTT
TRBD1	TRBV9	-	TRBJ1-5	CASSLGTGNQPQHF	TGTGCCAGCAGCCTCGGGACAGGGAATCAGCCCCAGCATTTT
TRBD2	TRBV4-1	-	TRBJ2-1	CASSQEGRGGAYNEQFF	TGCGCCAGCAGCCAAGAGGGACGCGGGGGGGCCTACAATGAGCAGTTCTTC
TRBD1	TRBV5-1	-	TRBJ1-1	CASSPGRNRGNTEAFF	TGCGCCAGCAGCCCTGGACGTAACAGGGGAAACACTGAAGCTTTCTTT
-	TRBV2	-	TRBJ1-6	CASIEGYRSYNSPLHF	TGTGCCAGCATCGAGGGGTATAGGTCCTATAATTCACCCCTCCACTTT
-	TRBV11-2	-	TRBJ1-5	CASSFEGSGQPQHF	TGTGCCAGCAGCTTTGAGGGTTCCGGCCAGCCCCAGCATTTT
-	TRBV7-3	once	TRBJ2-1	CASSLTRDEQFF	TGTGCCAGCAGCTTAACACGGGATGAGCAGTTCTTC
-	TRBV28	-	TRBJ1-1	CASSSTGDARWRGEAFF	TGTGCCAGCAGTTCAACGGGGGACGCTCGGTGGAGAGGTGAAGCTTTCTTT
-	TRBV5-4	-	TRBJ1-2	CASSLAMRENYGYTF	TGTGCCAGCAGCTTGGCGATGCGGGAAAACTATGGCTACACCTTC
TRBD1	TRBV5-5	many	TRBJ1-1	CASSLGAGGTEAFF	TGTGCCAGCAGCTTGGGGGCAGGGGGGACTGAAGCTTTCTTT
TRBD1	TRBV29-1	-	TRBJ1-1	CSVGSRGLGTEAFF	TGCAGCGTGGGGTCCAGGGGGCTGGGCACTGAAGCTTTCTTT
-	TRBV11-2	-	TRBJ1-1	CASSTRGTEAFF	TGTGCCAGCAGCACCCGGGGGACTGAAGCTTTCTTT
-	TRBV2	-	TRBJ2-3	CASGGQFSTDTQYF	TGTGCCAGCGGAGGACAGTTCAGCACAGATACGCAGTATTTT
-	TRBV2	-	TRBJ1-1	CASSESVAWGTEAFF	TGTGCCAGCAGTGAATCCGTTGCCTGGGGAACTGAAGCTTTCTTT
TRBD1	TRBV5-1	-	TRBJ2-3	CASSSYRGEADTQYF	TGCGCCAGCAGCTCCTACAGGGGGGAGGCAGATACGCAGTATTTT
TRBD1	TRBV10-3	-	TRBJ2-6	CAIGQGAVGANVLTF	TGTGCCATCGGACAGGGGGCTGTTGGGGCCAACGTCCTGACTTTC
TRBD1	TRBV7-9	-	TRBJ2-3	CASSLAGTGSTDTQYF	TGTGCCAGCAGCTTAGCCGGGACAGGGAGCACAGATACGCAGTATTTT